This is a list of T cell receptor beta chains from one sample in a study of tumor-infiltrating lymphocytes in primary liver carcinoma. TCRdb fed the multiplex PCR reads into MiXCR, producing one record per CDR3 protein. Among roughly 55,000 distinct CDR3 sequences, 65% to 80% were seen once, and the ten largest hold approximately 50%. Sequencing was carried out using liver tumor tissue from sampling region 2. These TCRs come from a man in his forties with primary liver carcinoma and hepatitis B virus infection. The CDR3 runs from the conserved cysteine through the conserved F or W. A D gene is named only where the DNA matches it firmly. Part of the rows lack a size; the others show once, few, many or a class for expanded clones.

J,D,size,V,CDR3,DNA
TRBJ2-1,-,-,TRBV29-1,CSVEGIDYNEQFF,TGCAGTGTTGAAGGGATTGACTACAATGAGCAGTTCTTC
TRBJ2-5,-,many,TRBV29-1,CSMGPIETQYF,TGCAGCATGGGGCCGATAGAGACCCAGTACTTC
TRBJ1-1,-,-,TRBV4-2,CANNTNRRGAEAFF,TGTGCCAACAACACAAACCGGAGAGGCGCTGAAGCTTTCTTT
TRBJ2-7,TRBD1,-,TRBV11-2,CTSSLRWTGENGQYF,TGCACCAGCAGCTTACGATGGACAGGGGAAAACGGGCAGTACTTC
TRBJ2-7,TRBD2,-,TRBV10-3,CDITKRSGLAGGLSYEQYF,TGTGATATCACCAAACGATCGGGACTAGCGGGAGGGCTCTCCTACGAGCAGTACTTC
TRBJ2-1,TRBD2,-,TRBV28,CASIPPERGGYREQFF,TGTGCCAGCATCCCCCCGGAGCGGGGGGGCTACAGAGAGCAGTTCTTC
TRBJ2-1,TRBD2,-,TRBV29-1,CSVAKSGRDNEQFF,TGCAGCGTTGCCAAGAGCGGGAGGGATAATGAGCAGTTCTTC
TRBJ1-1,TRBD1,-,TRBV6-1,CASQRQGAVTEALF,TGTGCCAGTCAAAGACAGGGGGCTGTGACTGAAGCTCTCTTT
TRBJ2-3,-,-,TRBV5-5,CASSFGLDTQFF,TGCGCCAGCAGCTTTGGACTCGATACGCAGTTTTTT
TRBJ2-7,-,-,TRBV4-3,CASSQDYEDSHEQYF,TGCGCCAGCAGCCAAGATTATGAGGATTCTCACGAGCAGTACTTC
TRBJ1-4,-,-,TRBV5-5,CASSLPFVGEKLFF,TGTGCCAGCAGCTTGCCCTTCGTTGGGGAAAAACTGTTTTTT
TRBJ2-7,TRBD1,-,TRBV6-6,CASSIDRGAHEQYF,TGTGCCAGCAGTATTGACAGGGGGGCACACGAGCAGTACTTC
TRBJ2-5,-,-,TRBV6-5,CASSYSWDAQETLYF,TGTGCCAGCAGTTACAGCTGGGATGCGCAAGAGACCCTGTACTTC
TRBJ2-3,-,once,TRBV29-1,CNVVGLAFGGTQYF,TGCAACGTTGTAGGGTTAGCCTTTGGGGGTACGCAGTATTTT
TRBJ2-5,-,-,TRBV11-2,CASSLTSGGSEETQYF,TGTGCCAGCAGCTTAACATCAGGGGGGTCGGAGGAGACCCAGTACTTC
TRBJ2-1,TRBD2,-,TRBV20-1,CSAGGLAGGYNEQFF,TGCAGTGCTGGAGGTCTAGCGGGAGGCTACAATGAGCAGTTCTTC
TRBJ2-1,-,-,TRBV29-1,CSVVRRSSYNEQFF,TGCAGCGTTGTTCGCCGGAGCTCCTACAATGAGCAGTTCTTC
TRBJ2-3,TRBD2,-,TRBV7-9,CASCPYPEGLAGARSNTQCF,TGTGCCAGCTGCCCCTACCCGGAAGGACTAGCGGGGGCGCGCTCAAATACGCAGTGTTTT
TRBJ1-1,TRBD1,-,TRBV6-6,CTSSTGGTTEAFF,TGTACAAGCAGCACAGGGGGGACTACTGAGGCTTTCTTT
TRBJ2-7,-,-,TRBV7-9,CASNLYGRRNWETYEQYF,TGTGCCAGCAACTTATATGGCCGAAGGAACTGGGAAACCTACGAGCAGTACTTC
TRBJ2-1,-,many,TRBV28,CASTPRPAGRGYNEQFF,TGTGCCAGCACACCCAGACCGGCCGGAAGGGGCTACAATGAGCAGTTCTTC
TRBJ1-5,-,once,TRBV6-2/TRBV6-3,CVSSYSQGYQPHHF,TGTGTCAGCAGTTACTCCCAGGGCTATCAGCCCCATCATTTT
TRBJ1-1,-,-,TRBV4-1,CASSKHGNTEAFF,TGCGCCAGCAGCAAGCATGGAAACACTGAAGCTTTCTTT
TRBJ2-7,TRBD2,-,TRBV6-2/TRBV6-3,CASSPQGGRAEYEQYF,TGTGCCAGCAGTCCCCAAGGCGGGAGGGCCGAATACGAGCAGTACTTC
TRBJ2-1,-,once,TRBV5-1,CASGLWLVEYNEQSF,TGCGCCAGCGGCTTGTGGCTAGTGGAATACAATGAGCAGTCCTTC
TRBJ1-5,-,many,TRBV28,CASRILQSNQPQHF,TGTGCCAGCAGAATTCTCCAGTCAAATCAGCCCCAGCATTTT
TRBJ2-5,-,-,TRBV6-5,CASSYSWDAQETQHF,TGTGCAAGCAGTTACAGCTGGGATGCACAAGAGACCCAGCACTTC
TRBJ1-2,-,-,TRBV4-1,CASNQDLDPFYGYTF,TGCGCCAGCAACCAAGATTTGGACCCTTTCTATGGCTACACCTTC
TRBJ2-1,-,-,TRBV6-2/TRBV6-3,CASSSVAVALGFF,TGTGCCAGCAGTTCCGTAGCGGTAGCCCTGGGGTTCTTC
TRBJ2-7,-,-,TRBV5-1,CDSSLDRNHEQYF,TGCGACAGCAGCCTAGACAGGAACCACGAGCAGTACTTC
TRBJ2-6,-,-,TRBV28,CASTPREFSGANVLTF,TGTGCCAGCACCCCTCGGGAATTTTCTGGGGCCAACGTCCTGACTTTC
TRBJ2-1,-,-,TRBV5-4,CARSSERDGLNEQFF,TGTGCCAGAAGCTCCGAGAGGGACGGGCTCAATGAGCAGTTCTTC
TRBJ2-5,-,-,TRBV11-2,CASSRTPGGRKETQF,TGTGCCAGCAGCCGAACTCCTGGCGGGCGGAAAGAGACCCAGTTC
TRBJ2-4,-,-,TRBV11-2,CASSWGVKNIQYF,TGTGCCAGCAGCTGGGGTGTCAAAAACATTCAGTACTTC
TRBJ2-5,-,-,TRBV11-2,CACGLGGGDQETRYF,TGTGCCTGCGGCTTAGGTGGTGGGGACCAAGAGACCCGGTACTTC
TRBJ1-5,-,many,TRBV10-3,CAISGTGSSNQPQHF,TGTGCCATCAGTGGAACAGGGTCTAGCAATCAGCCCCAGCATTTT
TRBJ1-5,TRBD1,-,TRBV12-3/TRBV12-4,CASSSRTGGINQPQRF,TGCGCCAGCAGTTCGAGGACAGGGGGTATCAATCAGCCCCAGCGTTTT
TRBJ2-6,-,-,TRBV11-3,CASSSTARSRANVLTF,TGTGCCAGCAGCTCGACAGCACGGTCCCGGGCCAACGTCCTGACTTTC
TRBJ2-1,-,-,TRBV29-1,CSPRTEIGGGYEQFF,TGCAGCCCAAGGACCGAGATAGGGGGTGGCTATGAGCAGTTCTTC
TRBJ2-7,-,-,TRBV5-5,CASSFDTTYEQNF,TGTGCCAGCAGCTTTGACACCACCTACGAGCAGAACTTC
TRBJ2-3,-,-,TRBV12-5,CTNADQLGVHTQYF,TGCACTAATGCCGACCAACTAGGAGTGCATACGCAGTATTTT
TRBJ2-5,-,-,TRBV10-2,CAISELGGETEYF,TGCGCCATCAGTGAGCTAGGGGGAGAGACCGAGTACTTC
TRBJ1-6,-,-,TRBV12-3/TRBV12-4,CASSAYRQYSPLHF,TGTGCCAGCAGTGCATACAGACAATATTCACCCCTCCACTTC
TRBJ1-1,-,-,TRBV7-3,CVSSRQGNTEAFF,TGTGTCAGCAGTAGGCAGGGGAACACCGAAGCTTTCTTT
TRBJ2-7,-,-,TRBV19,CASSIIGSGRNDQYF,TGTGCCAGTAGCATAATCGGGTCAGGGCGAAACGATCAGTACTTC
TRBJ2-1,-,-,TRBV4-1,CASGPLGNNNSEQFF,TGCGCCAGCGGCCCGCTCGGTAACAACAACAGTGAACAGTTCTTC
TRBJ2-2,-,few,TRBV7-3,CASSTQEGGELFF,TGTGCCAGCAGCACTCAAGAGGGCGGGGAGCTGTTTTTT
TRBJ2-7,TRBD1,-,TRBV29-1,CSAGAGTGGEQYF,TGCAGCGCTGGAGCCGGGACAGGTGGGGAGCAGTACTTC
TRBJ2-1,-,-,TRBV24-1,CATSNGERRRSERFF,TGTGCCACCAGTAATGGAGAAAGGAGACGCAGTGAGCGGTTCTTC
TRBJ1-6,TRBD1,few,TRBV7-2,CASSPRDRDNSPLHF,TGTGCCAGCAGCCCCCGGGACAGGGATAATTCACCCCTCCACTTT
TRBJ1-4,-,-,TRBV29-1,CSVRGESFEKLFF,TGCAGCGTGAGGGGAGAGTCGTTTGAAAAACTGTTTTTT
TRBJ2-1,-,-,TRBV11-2,CAGSFYRLVSDQFF,TGTGCCGGCAGCTTTTACCGGCTAGTTAGCGATCAGTTCTTC
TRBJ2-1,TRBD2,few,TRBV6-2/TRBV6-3,CASSWTSGSYNEQFF,TGTGCCAGCAGTTGGACTAGCGGCTCCTACAATGAGCAGTTCTTC
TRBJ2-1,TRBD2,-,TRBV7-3,CASSLNLAGNNEQFF,TGTGCCAGCAGCTTAAATCTAGCGGGAAACAATGAGCAGTTCTTC
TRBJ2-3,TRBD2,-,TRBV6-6,CASRKGASGRTDTQYF,TGTGCCAGTAGGAAGGGGGCTAGCGGGAGGACGGATACGCAGTATTTT